What follows is one T cell receptor beta chain and its context. What it binds is unknown. This sample was taken from a study of radiotherapy plus CTLA-4 blockade in lung cancer. Study-level findings and limits: Blood TCR clones of tumor origin expanded after radiotherapy plus ipilimumab.

The data were produced by immunoSEQ multiplex PCR, yet TCRdb's version contains in-frame clones alone and is incomplete. The profile shows 20,000 to 30,000 clones, about four fifths of them singletons. Looked up from germline, CDR1 is SGHAT and CDR2 is FQNNGV. V was shortened by 5 bases and J by 1 base, with 8 bases between the two germline ends. This CDR3 comprises 14 residues. The sample was peripheral blood, taken from a patient treated with radiotherapy plus ipilimumab. The clonotype comes from a human donor with non-small cell lung cancer that progressed on radiotherapy plus ipilimumab. The gene calls are TRBV11-2 and TRBJ2-2; D gene ambiguous. The CDR3 DNA reads as TGTGCCAGCAGCAAGGACGTGAACACCGGGGAGCTGTTTTTT. Its protein product is CASSKDVNTGELFF.